The rows below give T cell receptor beta chains drawn from one sample of a study of response to subunit inactivated influenza vaccine. TCRdb redid the calling of the RT-PCR reads with MiXCR, one entry per CDR3 protein. The sample gives fewer than 650,000 distinct CDR3 sequences, over 10% of which show up once; around 14% is in the top ten. Material: PBMCs from blood, obtained about 40 days after vaccination. Receptors originate from a man aged 50-60 years who received an inactivated influenza vaccine. CDR3s include the opening cysteine and the closing phenylalanine or tryptophan. The D gene is left open where the match is weak. The size of a clone is reported for some rows only, either as once, few or many, or as a class for expanded clones.

TRBJ2-2 | TRBV6-1 | few | - | TGTGCCAGCAGGAGTTTGAGCTTGAACACCGGGGAGCTGTTTTTT | CASRSLSLNTGELFF
TRBJ2-7 | TRBV10-3 | - | TRBD1 | TGTGCCATCAGTGGACGCTGGGACAACGGGACAGGGGTCTACGAGCAGTACTTC | CAISGRWDNGTGVYEQYF
TRBJ1-6 | TRBV10-3 | - | - | TGTGCCATCAGTGAGAGCGCAGGGAGGCCTAATTCACCCCTCCACTTT | CAISESAGRPNSPLHF
TRBJ2-2 | TRBV11-2 | few | TRBD1 | TGTGCCAGCAGACGGGACAGGGCTCGGACCGGGGAGCTGTTTTTT | CASRRDRARTGELFF
TRBJ2-7 | TRBV7-2 | many | - | TGTGCCAGCAGCTGGGCAGCGGACTACGAGCAGTACTTC | CASSWAADYEQYF
TRBJ2-7 | TRBV21-1 | few | - | TGTGCCAGCAGCAAACCTAGCGGGAGAACCGAGCAGTACTTC | CASSKPSGRTEQYF
TRBJ2-3 | TRBV5-1 | - | TRBD2 | TGCGCCAGCAGCATGGCTAGCGGATTCACAGATACGCAGTATTTT | CASSMASGFTDTQYF
TRBJ2-2 | TRBV7-9 | - | TRBD2 | TGTGCCAGCAGCCCGGCGAGGACTAGCTATCGCACCGGGGAGCTGTTTTTT | CASSPARTSYRTGELFF
TRBJ2-3 | TRBV5-1 | few | - | TGCGCCAGCAGCCTGCAATGGGGACGAGGGGATACGCAGTATTTT | CASSLQWGRGDTQYF
TRBJ1-6 | TRBV12-3/TRBV12-4 | many | - | TGTGCCAGCAGTTTAGTTCCGAATTCACCCCTCCACTTT | CASSLVPNSPLHF
TRBJ2-1 | TRBV5-1 | few | TRBD2 | TGCGCCAGCAGCCTAAACCCCGGGGGGGCGTACAATGAGCAGTTCTTC | CASSLNPGGAYNEQFF
TRBJ1-2 | TRBV7-9 | many | - | TGTGCCAGCAGCCCCGACACGAGGGCTGGCTACACCTTC | CASSPDTRAGYTF
TRBJ2-5 | TRBV10-3 | few | - | TGTGCCATCAGTGACCGCAACCAAGAGACCCAGTACTTC | CAISDRNQETQYF
TRBJ1-5 | TRBV6-2/TRBV6-3 | - | - | TGTGCCAGCAGTTACGAGTCGGGGGGTTCCTTCCGTGGGCCCCAGCATTTT | CASSYESGGSFRGPQHF
TRBJ2-6 | TRBV10-3 | - | - | TGTGCCATCAGCGACAGGCCCATAGGCTCTGGGGCCAACGTCCTGACTTTC | CAISDRPIGSGANVLTF
TRBJ2-3 | TRBV5-1 | - | TRBD2 | TGCGCCAGCAGCCCCGCGTGGTCGGGGGGTCTAAGCACAGATACGCAGTATTTT | CASSPAWSGGLSTDTQYF
TRBJ2-3 | TRBV6-2/TRBV6-3 | few | TRBD2 | TGTGCCAGCAGTCCTAGCGGGGGGGCTGCAGATACGCAGTATTTT | CASSPSGGAADTQYF
TRBJ2-5 | TRBV7-2 | - | - | TGTGCCAGCAGCCTCTACAGAGGGGTCCAAGAGACCCAGTACTTC | CASSLYRGVQETQYF